The clone carrying this T cell receptor beta chain was recorded at least ten times. No antigen is known for it. At the DNA level, this CDR3 is encoded by other sequences in the same sample as well. Replicate PCRs for unsorted PBMC used 250 to 300 ng DNA (roughly 29,000 T cell genomes). Scientists sequenced DNA from unsorted PBMC on ten immunoSEQ deep assay plates. Sequenced by immunoSEQ multiplex PCR; TCRdb stores in-frame clones only, minus some. The sample has some 96,000 clones; roughly 45% are singletons. CDR1 is LNHNV, CDR2 YYDKDF, per germline (reference sequence). CDR3 size: 13 residues. The ends were cut back, 5 bases at V and 2 bases at J, with 9 bases in the middle. This entry is derived from a study of shared clonotypes between healthy human individuals. Whole-study results and caveats: Among donors, clonotype sharing was expected to be affected by sequencing depth.

J is TRBJ1-1 and V is TRBV15; D gene ambiguous. The sequenced sample consisted of PBMCs. This TCR was recovered from a woman between 40 and 50 years old in good health. Some clones in this sample may be carry-over from other donors' samples. CDR3 amino acids: CATSLDSNTEAFF. Written as DNA, the CDR3 is TGTGCCACCAGCCTAGACTCTAACACTGAAGCTTTCTTT.